This T cell receptor (beta chain) was captured by sequencing in a study of vaccination effects on CD4 cells after COVID-19. Study results and limitations: Small numbers of convalescent patients limited the study. It also lacked early post-infection timepoints. Only 1 of 255 vaccine-induced clones from healthy vaccinees cross-reacted with common cold coronaviruses.

The assay was immunoSEQ multiplex PCR, and TCRdb's table has in-frame clones only and misses some. The table has about 73,000 clones, 78% seen once; the top ten hold about 10%. As regards this clone: The antigen is undetermined.

Before sequencing took place, the ViraFEST assay used viral peptide pools to expand antigen-specific CD4+ T cells. With roughly nine days of culture completed, CD4+ T cells were isolated. Vaccinees lacked prior SARS-CoV-2 infection and tested negative for nucleocapsid antibodies. Cultivation was performed at a few million PBMC per well with about 9 IU/ml IL-2 and 10 ug/ml peptides added. On both days 3 and 7, half of the culture medium was replaced with IL-2 medium. Sequenced material: CD4+ T cells from PBMCs cultured with SARS-CoV-2 spike peptides, taken before COVID-19 vaccination. The sequence was obtained from a human donor who received a COVID-19 vaccine.

The CDR3 sequence is CAWMGGGGKYYGYTF. CDR3 nucleotide sequence: TGTGCCTGGATGGGCGGTGGGGGAAAGTACTATGGCTACACCTTC. This chain links TRBV30 with TRBJ1-2; D perhaps matches TRBD1 (5 bases). The CDR3 length is 15 residues. Trimming stripped 4 bases from V and 3 bases from J, with 18 bases between. The germline CDR1 and CDR2 sequences are GTSNPN and SVGIG (reference sequence).